The present entry profiles one T cell receptor (beta chain) with its context. 13 Jbeta primers and 60 Vbeta primers were used for the PCR. Profiled with immunoSEQ multiplex PCR; TCRdb holds only in-frame clones, not every one. The sample includes a few hundred thousand clones, approximately 80% of them seen just once. The data are from a study of cytomegalovirus exposure and HLA in healthy donors. Study information: Tens of millions of unique TCRs from HLA-typed donors were held in an early data release.

Per germline, CDR1 LNHDA and CDR2 SQIVND (reference sequence). CDR3 size: 15 residues. V lost 4 bases and J 7 bases, leaving 17 bases between the germline ends. The clonotype comes from a girl between 5 and 17 years old in good health and CMV-seronegative. The chain recombines TRBV19 with TRBJ2-1, with D perhaps matching TRBD2 (6 bases). Sequenced sample: PBMCs. The CDR3 nucleotides are TGTGCCAGTAGTACCCTGCCGGCGGGGAGGAATGAGCAGTTCTTC. This codes for CASSTLPAGRNEQFF. Full variable domain (remainder filled in from reference TRBV19 and TRBJ2-1): DGGITQSPKYLFRKEGQNVTLSCEQNLNHDAMYWYRQDPGQGLRLIYYSQIVNDFQKGDIAEGYSVSREKKESFPLTVTSAQKNPTAFYLCASSTLPAGRNEQFFGPGTRLTVL.